This TCR beta chain emerged from a study of post-analysis software for immune sequencing data. Germline CDR1 and CDR2: MNHEY and SVGAGI. The CDR3 is 17 amino acids. The TCR beta cDNA libraries contained unique molecular identifiers. One entry per CDR3 protein results from TCRdb running MiXCR on the PCR reads. The data hold 820,000 or so distinct CDR3 sequences, with approximately 57% observed a single time. This clonotype was seen more than once but under ten times. Its specificity is not known. The junction and the germline gene differ at one end; a read error may be behind it. Study results and caveats: Among roughly five TRBV segments more frequent in patients than controls were TRBV5-6, TRBV5-1 and TRBV20-1.

This sequence joins TRBV6-5 and TRBJ2-3, with 7 bases aligning to TRBD2. Sequencing input: blood. The TCR originated in a girl aged 5-17 years with multiple sclerosis. Written as DNA, the CDR3 is TGTGCCAGCAGTGACTCGGGACTAATTACTGACGCGCGCACGCAGTATTTT. This sequence encodes CASSDSGLITDARTQYF.